These 8 T cell receptor beta chains were sequenced from one sample in a study of blood T cell repertoires in COVID-19. Clones were read by immunoSEQ multiplex PCR, and TCRdb kept only the in-frame ones, dropping some. The profile covers about 220,000 clones, with about 85% appearing a single time and about 3% taken by the ten largest. Sequencing input: peripheral blood. Receptor source: a man in his fifties or sixties who had recovered from COVID-19.

This clone showed up just a few times. The chain employs TRBV7-6 and TRBJ1-3; weak D call: TRBD1 (6 bases). Germline lookup yields CDR1 SGHVS and CDR2 FNYEAQ. The V and J ends lost 3 bases and 4 bases respectively, with 19 bases between them. This CDR3 region has 17 residues. CDR3 nucleotides: TGTGCCAGCAGCTTGATAGGGGGTTGGGGGAAAGGAAACACCATATATTTT. Translation: CASSLIGGWGKGNTIYF.

The chain employs TRBV5-1 and TRBJ2-2; 7 bases map to TRBD1. This CDR3 contains 18 residues. Germline V gives CDR1 SGHRS, CDR2 YFSETQ. The V segment lost 2 bases and the J segment 1 base; nucleotides outside the gene matches: 11. The CDR3 region has the DNA TGCGCCAGCAGCTTCTATCCGACAGGGAGCGGGAACACCGGGGAGCTGTTTTTT. It translates to CASSFYPTGSGNTGELFF.

In this sample, this clone turned up once. The genes are TRBV13 and TRBJ1-2; no definite D call. The CDR3 has 13 amino acids. V was shortened by 3 bases and J by 7 bases, with 12 bases between the two germline ends. Germline values: CDR1 PRHDT, CDR2 FYEKMQ (reference sequence). The CDR3: CASSLGWTPGYTF. CDR3 bases: TGTGCCAGCAGCTTGGGATGGACTCCTGGCTACACCTTC.

The chain has TRBV28 and TRBJ2-5; TRBD2 agrees at 9 bases. The V gene's germline CDR1 is MDHEN and CDR2 SYDVKM. The J segment lost 5 bases and the V segment lost 6 bases, leaving 13 bases of the junction unmatched. The CDR3 covers 16 residues. The CDR3 DNA reads as TGTGCCAGCAGCTCTCCTGGTAGCGGGAGCGGGGAGACCCAGTACTTC. As protein: CASSSPGSGSGETQYF.

This chain's CDR3 is CASSDGLAYEQYF. Written as DNA, the CDR3 is TGTGCCAGCAGCGACGGACTAGCCTACGAGCAGTACTTC. This chain uses TRBV5-4 with TRBJ2-7; 7 bases line up with TRBD2. CDR1 and CDR2 from the germline V gene are SGHNT and YYREEE (reference sequence). With 4 bases clipped from V and 2 bases from J, the junction kept 3 bases outside the gene matches. This CDR3 is 13 amino acids long.

This clone was detected once. The chain combines TRBV27 with TRBJ2-3; a weak D match, TRBD2 (7 bases). Germline CDR1 and CDR2: MNHEY and SMNVEV (reference sequence). V lost 6 bases and J lost 6, with 13 bases in between. The CDR3 has 13 residues. The CDR3 region has the DNA TGTGCCAGCAGCCCCAAGGGGGGGGATACGCAGTATTTT. Amino acids: CASSPKGGDTQYF.

This clone occurred once. The rearrangement joins TRBV27 to TRBJ2-7; 14 nucleotides align to TRBD2. Germline CDR1 is MNHEY and CDR2 is SMNVEV (reference sequence). Trimming cost V 5 bases and J 6 bases; bases outside gene matches: 9. CDR3 size: 16 residues. The CDR3 region is CASSTLGLAGDSEQYF. The CDR3 DNA follows: TGTGCCAGCAGTACCCTGGGACTAGCGGGAGACTCCGAGCAGTACTTC.

This clone was recorded a few times. The chain joins TRBV6-6 to TRBJ1-3; TRBD1 agrees at 10 bases. J gave up 2 bases and V 6 bases, and 4 bases lay outside the gene matches. Germline V gene sequence: CDR1 MNHNY, CDR2 SVGAGI (reference sequence). The CDR3 covers 15 residues. The chain's CDR3 is CASRSGTGAGNTIYF. The CDR3 DNA sequence: TGTGCCAGCAGGTCCGGGACAGGGGCTGGAAACACCATATATTTT.